Listed here are 22 T cell receptor beta chains from one sample, sequenced in a study of graft-versus-host responses after intestinal transplantation. Their cognate antigens are unknown. Profiling relied on immunoSEQ multiplex PCR, and the TCRdb table lists in-frame clones only, not all of them. Found here are around 90,000 clones, 80% to 95% of them singletons; the top ten hold 0.45% to 0.6%. The input for sequencing was unstimulated CD8+ T cells sorted from spleen or lymph node cells, taken before intestinal transplant. Receptor source: a human donor who received an intestinal transplant.

This chain connects TRBV7-6 to TRBJ2-2; 7 nucleotides match TRBD2. Germline CDR1 reads SGHVS; CDR2 reads FNYEAQ. CDR3 size: 15 residues. V lost 4 bases, J lost 3 bases, and 5 bases stayed unmatched. CDR3 loop: CASSSGTTDTGELFF. The CDR3, as DNA: TGTGCCAGCAGCTCCGGGACTACCGACACCGGGGAGCTGTTTTTT.

The V and J genes are TRBV9 and TRBJ2-5; 10 bases fit TRBD1. Unmatched junction bases numbered 6, after V lost 2 bases and J lost 2 bases. Per the germline V gene, CDR1 is SGDLS and CDR2 is YYNGEE. The CDR3 is 16 residues long. CDR3 DNA: TGTGCCAGCAGCGTTTTTGGGACAGGGGTACAAGAGACCCAGTACTTC. Translation gives CASSVFGTGVQETQYF.

This clone was counted once. This rearrangement joins TRBV30 to TRBJ2-1; no clear D gene. The CDR3 length is 11 residues. Germline loops: CDR1 GTSNPN, CDR2 SVGIG (reference sequence). With 2 bases removed from V and 4 bases from J, the gap between germline ends came to 3 bases. The CDR3 coding sequence is TGTGCCTGGAGTCCGTACAATGAGCAGTTCTTC. It codes for CAWSPYNEQFF.

CDR3 in amino acids: CASSVEQGYSETGELFF. Here the CDR3 DNA reads TGTGCCAGCAGCGTAGAACAGGGGTATTCGGAGACCGGGGAGCTGTTTTTT. The V and J genes are TRBV9 and TRBJ2-2; 7 nucleotides align to TRBD1. CDR1 and CDR2 from the germline V gene are SGDLS and YYNGEE. The CDR3 is 17 residues long. Trimming cost V 0 bases and J 5 bases; bases outside gene matches: 10.

The J gene is TRBJ2-5, the V gene TRBV19; 12 bases match TRBD2. In germline, CDR1 is LNHDA, CDR2 SQIVND (reference sequence). This CDR3 contains 17 residues. The ends lost 5 bases at V and 4 bases at J; junction bases unmatched: 11. CDR3 coding DNA: TGTGCCAGTAGTCCGTCTAGCGGGGGGGCATTGGGAGAGACCCAGTACTTC. Translation gives CASSPSSGGALGETQYF.

The chain combines TRBV5-4 with TRBJ2-5, with a possible D match to TRBD2 (5 bases). Trimming cost V 6 bases and J 4 bases, with 16 bases left between them. Looked up from germline, CDR1 is SGHNT and CDR2 is YYREEE (reference sequence). The CDR3 contains 14 residues. The CDR3, as DNA: TGTGCCAGCAACCCCTCGGGGTTGTCAGAGACCCAGTACTTC. It codes for CASNPSGLSETQYF. Based on the CDR3 plus reference TRBV5-4 and TRBJ2-5, the full variable domain is ETGVTQSPTHLIKTRGQQVTLRCSSQSGHNTVSWYQQALGQGPQFIFQYYREEENGRGNFPPRFSGLQFPNYSSELNVNALELDDSALYLCASNPSGLSETQYFGPGTRLLVL.

The rearrangement joins TRBV5-6 to TRBJ2-3; D remains ambiguous. Trimming took off 3 bases at V and 0 bases at J, with 17 bases between the two ends. Germline CDR1 is SGHDT and CDR2 is YYEEEE. This CDR3 has 17 amino acids. The CDR3 nucleotides read TGTGCCAGCAGCTCAGCTTTGACACCGATGAGCACAGATACGCAGTATTTT. This gives the protein CASSSALTPMSTDTQYF. Together with reference TRBV5-6 and TRBJ2-3, the CDR3 gives the full variable domain: DAGVTQSPTHLIKTRGQQVTLRCSPKSGHDTVSWYQQALGQGPQFIFQYYEEEERQRGNFPDRFSGHQFPNYSSELNVNALLLGDSALYLCASSSALTPMSTDTQYFGPGTRLTVL.

CDR3 region: CASSPLPGGEGSPLHF. The CDR3 bases are TGCGCCAGCAGCCCCTTGCCGGGGGGAGAGGGTTCACCCCTCCACTTT. This rearrangement joins TRBV4-3 to TRBJ1-6, with D possibly TRBD1 on 5 matching bases. Deletions cut 4 bases from V and 9 bases from J, with 19 bases between. Germline V lookup: CDR1 LGHNA, CDR2 YSLEER. The CDR3 consists of 16 residues.

For this clone: Other DNA sequences from this sample encode an identical CDR3 as well. The chain links TRBV27 to TRBJ2-7, with 7 bases matching TRBD1. This CDR3 is built from 15 residues. Germline V gene sequence: CDR1 MNHEY, CDR2 SMNVEV (reference sequence). Trimming at V came to 0 bases and at J to 1 base, leaving 3 bases not matched to a gene. The CDR3 DNA reads TGTGCCAGCAGTTTATCGGCAGGGGGTTCCTACGAGCAGTACTTC. Encoded protein: CASSLSAGGSYEQYF.

V is TRBV14 and J is TRBJ1-1; maybe TRBD1 (5 bases). Deletions cut 2 bases from V and 5 bases from J, with 15 bases between. Germline V gives CDR1 SGHDN, CDR2 FVKESK. There are 15 residues in the CDR3. CDR3 region: CASSQHFGAGTEAFF. CDR3 DNA sequence: TGTGCCAGCAGCCAACACTTTGGGGCGGGGACTGAAGCTTTCTTT.

This clone was recorded once. This chain joins TRBV19 and TRBJ1-1; 11 bases map to TRBD1. This CDR3 region has 15 residues. Germline lookup yields CDR1 LNHDA and CDR2 SQIVND (reference sequence). J was trimmed by 8 bases and V by 5 bases; bases with no gene match: 10. CDR3 in amino acids: CASSWTGGDLREAFF. The CDR3 bases are TGTGCCAGTAGTTGGACAGGGGGCGATTTGAGAGAAGCTTTCTTT.

This clone was counted a single time. The chain carries TRBV4-2 and TRBJ2-7; 10 bases are a match to TRBD2. CDR1 is LGHNA, CDR2 YNFKEQ, per germline. This CDR3 region has 16 residues. V shed 0 bases and J 2 bases; nucleotides not matched to a gene: 4. The CDR3 sequence: CASSQDLSGGAYEQYF. The CDR3 nucleotides read TGTGCCAGCAGCCAAGATTTAAGCGGGGGGGCCTACGAGCAGTACTTC.

The chain combines TRBV11-3 with TRBJ2-7; possible D gene TRBD1, 7 bases. V gave up 0 bases and J gave up 2 bases, with 14 bases separating them. The germline V gene has CDR1 SGHNT and CDR2 YENEEA. This CDR3 is 16 amino acids long. CDR3: CASSLDQGGLTYEQYF. In DNA, the CDR3 is TGTGCCAGCAGCTTAGATCAGGGGGGCCTAACCTACGAGCAGTACTTC.

The chain carries TRBV10-3 and TRBJ2-7, with 9 nucleotides matching TRBD2. CDR3 length equals 15 residues. Germline values: CDR1 ENHRY, CDR2 SYGVKD. The trim removed 7 bases at V and 2 bases at J, leaving 9 bases unmatched. The CDR3 spells CAIKGSGSSPYEQYF. CDR3 sequence (DNA): TGTGCCATCAAGGGTAGCGGGAGTTCACCCTACGAGCAGTACTTC.

This chain links TRBV2 with TRBJ2-3, with D hard to call. Trimming left V 5 bases short and J 12 bases short, with 12 bases between. CDR1 SNHLY and CDR2 FYNNEI come from the germline V gene. This CDR3 spans 11 amino acids. Written as DNA, the CDR3 is TGTGCCAGCAGTTTCCCGAGTCTCCAGTATTTT. The encoded protein is CASSFPSLQYF.

CDR3 sequence: CASSHTRGSSPLHF. In DNA form, the CDR3 reads TGTGCCAGTAGCCATACACGGGGTAGTTCACCCCTCCACTTT. The V call is TRBV19, the J call TRBJ1-6, with unresolved D. Germline V lookup: CDR1 LNHDA, CDR2 SQIVND (reference sequence). The CDR3 is 14 residues long. Trimming removed 6 bases at V and 9 bases at J, with 15 bases between.

This clone appeared a single time. The chain joins TRBV4-1 to TRBJ2-7; 9 bases map to TRBD1. V gave up 1 base and J gave up 4 bases; unmatched junction bases: 2. Per the germline V gene, CDR1 is MGHRA and CDR2 is YSYEKL. CDR3 length equals 14 residues. The CDR3 reads CASSQGGQGYEQYF. The CDR3 nucleotides read TGCGCCAGCAGCCAAGGCGGACAGGGGTACGAGCAGTACTTC.

The genes are TRBV9 and TRBJ2-3, with D perhaps TRBD2 (5 bases). Germline CDR1 SGDLS, CDR2 YYNGEE. The CDR3 has 14 residues. Trimming removed 0 bases at V and 3 bases at J, with 8 bases between. The CDR3 bases are TGTGCCAGCAGCGTAGCCGGGGATACAGATACGCAGTATTTT. It is translated as CASSVAGDTDTQYF.

The chain recombines TRBV4-1 with TRBJ2-3; 10 nucleotides agree with TRBD2. Germline V lookup: CDR1 MGHRA, CDR2 YSYEKL. This CDR3 is built from 16 residues. After removal of 1 base from V and 6 bases from J, the junction contained 7 bases not matched to a gene. DNA of the CDR3: TGCGCCAGCAGCCAAGTCCCTAGCGGGAGTACGGATACGCAGTATTTT. Its protein product is CASSQVPSGSTDTQYF.

V and J are TRBV27 and TRBJ2-2, with D perhaps matching TRBD2 (5 bases). The germline CDR1 and CDR2 sequences are MNHEY and SMNVEV (reference sequence). The CDR3 runs 15 residues. The ends were cut back, 2 bases at V and 4 bases at J, with 11 bases in the middle. The CDR3 nucleotides are TGTGCCAGCAGTTTAGGCCTAGCAGTCACCGGGGAGCTGTTTTTT. Translating it yields CASSLGLAVTGELFF.

The chain has TRBV27 and TRBJ2-1; 13 positions agree with TRBD2. V dropped 6 bases and J dropped 2; count of bases not matched to a gene: 4. The CDR3 has 16 residues. Germline values: CDR1 MNHEY, CDR2 SMNVEV (reference sequence). The CDR3 reads CASRTGTSGAYNEQFF. The CDR3 region has the DNA TGTGCCAGCAGGACCGGGACTAGCGGGGCCTACAATGAGCAGTTCTTC.

V and J are TRBV30 and TRBJ1-2, with D unclear. Between the trimmed V and J ends, which lost 0 bases and 7 bases, there was a span of 15 bases. CDR3 length: 14 amino acids. Germline assignment: CDR1 GTSNPN and CDR2 SVGIG (reference sequence). For the CDR3, the DNA is TGTGCCTGGAGTGTATATTCAGAATATGGTGGCTACACCTTC. Amino acids: CAWSVYSEYGGYTF. Using reference TRBV30 and TRBJ1-2 for the parts outside the CDR3, the full variable domain is SQTIHQWPATLVQPVGSPLSLECTVEGTSNPNLYWYRQAAGRGLQLLFYSVGIGQISSEVPQNLSASRPQDRQFILSSKKLLLSDSGFYLCAWSVYSEYGGYTFGSGTRLTVV.